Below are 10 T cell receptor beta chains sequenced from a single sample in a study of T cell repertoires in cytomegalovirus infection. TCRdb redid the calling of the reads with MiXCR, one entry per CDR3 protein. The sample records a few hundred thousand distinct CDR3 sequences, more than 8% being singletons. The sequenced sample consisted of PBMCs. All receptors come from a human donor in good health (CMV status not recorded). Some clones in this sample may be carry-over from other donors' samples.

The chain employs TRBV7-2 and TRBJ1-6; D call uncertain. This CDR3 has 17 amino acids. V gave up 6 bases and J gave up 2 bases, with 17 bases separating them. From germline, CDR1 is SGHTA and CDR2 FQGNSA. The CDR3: CASRIGELRTYNSPLHF. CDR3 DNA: TGTGCCAGCAGAATCGGGGAACTTCGCACCTATAATTCACCCCTCCACTTT.

CDR3 sequence reads: CAWSLGAILGTQYF. DNA of the CDR3: TGTGCCTGGAGTCTGGGGGCTATTCTGGGGACCCAGTACTTC. The chain employs TRBV30 and TRBJ2-5; TRBD1 might be the D (6 bases). In germline, CDR1 is GTSNPN, CDR2 SVGIG (reference sequence). Trimming removed 2 bases at V and 7 bases at J, with 17 bases between. The CDR3 totals 14 residues.

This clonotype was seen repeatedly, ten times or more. The CDR3 reads CASSYVGFSGADTQYF. In nucleotides, the CDR3 is TGTGCCAGCAGTTACGTGGGCTTCTCAGGGGCAGATACGCAGTATTTT. V is TRBV6-6 and J is TRBJ2-3; TRBD1 is a possible D gene (6 bases). CDR3 size: 16 residues. CDR1 MNHNY and CDR2 SVGAGI come from the germline V gene (reference sequence). V gave up 2 bases and J gave up 4 bases, with 16 bases separating them.

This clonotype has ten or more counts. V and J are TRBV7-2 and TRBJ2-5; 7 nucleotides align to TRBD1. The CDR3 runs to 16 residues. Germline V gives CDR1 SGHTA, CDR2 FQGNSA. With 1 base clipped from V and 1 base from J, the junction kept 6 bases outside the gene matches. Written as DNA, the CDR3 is TGTGCCAGCAGCTTAGGTCTCCAGGGGGTCCAAGAGACCCAGTACTTC. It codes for CASSLGLQGVQETQYF.

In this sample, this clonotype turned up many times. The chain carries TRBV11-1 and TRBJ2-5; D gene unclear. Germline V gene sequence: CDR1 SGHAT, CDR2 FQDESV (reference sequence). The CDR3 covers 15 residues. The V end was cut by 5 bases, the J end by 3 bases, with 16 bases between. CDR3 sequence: CASSGRTVLEETQYF. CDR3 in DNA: TGTGCCAGCAGCGGACGGACGGTACTTGAAGAGACCCAGTACTTC.

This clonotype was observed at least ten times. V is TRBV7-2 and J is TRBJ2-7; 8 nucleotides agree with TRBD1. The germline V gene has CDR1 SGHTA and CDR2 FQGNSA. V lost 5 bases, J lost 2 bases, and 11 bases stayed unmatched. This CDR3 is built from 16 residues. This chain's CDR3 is CASSPLDRAIPYEQYF. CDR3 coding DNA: TGTGCCAGCAGCCCCCTGGACAGGGCGATTCCCTACGAGCAGTACTTC.

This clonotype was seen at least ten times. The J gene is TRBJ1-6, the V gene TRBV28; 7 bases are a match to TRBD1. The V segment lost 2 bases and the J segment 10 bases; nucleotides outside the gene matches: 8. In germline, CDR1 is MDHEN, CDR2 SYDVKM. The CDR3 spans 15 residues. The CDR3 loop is CASSLPPGGQSPLHF. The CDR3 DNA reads TGTGCCAGCAGTTTACCCCCAGGGGGTCAGTCACCCCTCCACTTT.

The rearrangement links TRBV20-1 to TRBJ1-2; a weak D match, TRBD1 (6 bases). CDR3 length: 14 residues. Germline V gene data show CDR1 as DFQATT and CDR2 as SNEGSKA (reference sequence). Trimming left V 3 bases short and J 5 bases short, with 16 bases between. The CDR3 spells CSARAQGIGYGYTF. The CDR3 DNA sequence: TGCAGTGCTAGGGCGCAGGGGATCGGATATGGCTACACCTTC.

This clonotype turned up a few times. The CDR3 DNA reads TGCAGCGTTCCACTCGGAGGGCCGTGGGGCACCCAGTACTTC. Translated, it gives CSVPLGGPWGTQYF. The V gene is TRBV29-1, the J gene TRBJ2-5; D may be TRBD2 (6 bases). CDR3 length: 14 residues. The V gene lost 5 bases and the J gene lost 8 bases, with 21 bases spanning the gap. CDR1 SQVTM and CDR2 ANQGSEA come from the germline V gene.

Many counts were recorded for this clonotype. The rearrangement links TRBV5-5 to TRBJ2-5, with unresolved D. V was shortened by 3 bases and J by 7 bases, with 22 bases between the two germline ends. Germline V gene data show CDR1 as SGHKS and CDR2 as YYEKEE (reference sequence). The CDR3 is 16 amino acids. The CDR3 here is CASSSLPDGQTGTQYF. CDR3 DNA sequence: TGTGCCAGCAGCTCCCTCCCGGACGGGCAAACGGGGACCCAGTACTTC. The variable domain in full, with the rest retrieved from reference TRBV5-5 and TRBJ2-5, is DAGVTQSPTHLIKTRGQQVTLRCSPISGHKSVSWYQQVLGQGPQFIFQYYEKEERGRGNFPDRFSARQFPNYSSELNVNALLLGDSALYLCASSSLPDGQTGTQYFGPGTRLLVL.